The clone carrying this T cell receptor beta chain has only a few counts. 5'RACE, which relied on constant-segment primers, yielded TCR alpha and TCR beta cDNA libraries carrying sample barcodes and UMIs. TCRdb passed the 5' RACE reads through MiXCR, listing each CDR3 protein once. The sample shows about 140,000 distinct CDR3 sequences, more than 14% of them seen only once. The record originates from a study of T-cell memory formation after mild COVID-19. V dropped 5 bases and J dropped 5 bases, with 10 bases sitting between them. The V gene's germline CDR1 is SEHNR and CDR2 FQNEAQ (reference sequence). This CDR3 has 13 residues.

This TCR was sampled from an adult woman who had mild COVID-19 (a few samples of this study predate the infection). Cell type and time point are not known. Specimen: PBMCs or a T cell subset sorted from them (not recorded which). The chain couples TRBV7-9 to TRBJ1-5; D gene ambiguous. CDR3 bases: TGTGCCAGCAGCCCAGATGGGTATCAGCCCCAGCATTTT. Protein: CASSPDGYQPQHF.